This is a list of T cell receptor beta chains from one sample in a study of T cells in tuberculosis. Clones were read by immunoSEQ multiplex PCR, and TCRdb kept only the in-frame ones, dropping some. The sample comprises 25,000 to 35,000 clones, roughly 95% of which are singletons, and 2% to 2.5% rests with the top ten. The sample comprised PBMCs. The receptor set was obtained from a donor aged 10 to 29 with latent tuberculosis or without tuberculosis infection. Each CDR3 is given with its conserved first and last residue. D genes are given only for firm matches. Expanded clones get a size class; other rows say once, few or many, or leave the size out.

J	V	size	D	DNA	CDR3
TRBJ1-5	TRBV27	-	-	TGTGCCAGCAGTTTTTATAGCAATCAGCCCCAGCATTTT	CASSFYSNQPQHF
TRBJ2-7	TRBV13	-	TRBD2	TGTGCCAGCAGCCACGGACTAGCGGGGGAAATCAACGAGCAGTACTTC	CASSHGLAGEINEQYF
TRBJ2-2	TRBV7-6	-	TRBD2	TGTGCCAGCAGCCTAGCGGGAGGGGACACCGGGGAGCTGTTTTTT	CASSLAGGDTGELFF
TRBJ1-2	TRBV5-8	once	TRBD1	TGTGCCAGCAGCCCGGGACAGGTTTATGGTGGCTACACCTTC	CASSPGQVYGGYTF
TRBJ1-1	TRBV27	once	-	TGTGCCAGCAGTTTTCGTCAGGGGAACACTGAAGCTTTCTTT	CASSFRQGNTEAFF
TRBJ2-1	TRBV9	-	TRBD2	TGTGCCAGCAGCGCACTCACTAGCGGGACGTACAATGAGCAGTTCTTC	CASSALTSGTYNEQFF
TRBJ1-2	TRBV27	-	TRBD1	TGTGCCAGCAGGTCGTTTCTGGGACAGGGGGAGAACTATGGCTACACCTTC	CASRSFLGQGENYGYTF
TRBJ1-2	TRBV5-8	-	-	TGTGCCAGCAGCTTGGTAAGGGAGAGTGGCTACACCTTC	CASSLVRESGYTF
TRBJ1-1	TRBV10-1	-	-	TGCGCCAGCAGTCCGATCAGGGGGAACACTGAAGCTTTCTTT	CASSPIRGNTEAFF
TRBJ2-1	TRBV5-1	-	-	TGCGCCAGCAGCTTCAGCCTAGCCTACAATGAGCAGTTCTTC	CASSFSLAYNEQFF
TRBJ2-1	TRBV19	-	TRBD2	TGTGCCAGTAGTATAGATCGAGCGGGAACGTACAATGAGCAGTTCTTC	CASSIDRAGTYNEQFF
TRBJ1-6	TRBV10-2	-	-	TGCGCCAGCAGTGAGGGGTTTGTTGGAGCCGGTTCACCCCTCCACTTT	CASSEGFVGAGSPLHF
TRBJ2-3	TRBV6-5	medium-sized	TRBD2	TGTGCCAGCAGTTACACGGCTAGCGGGAGTTTCAATACGCAGTATTTT	CASSYTASGSFNTQYF
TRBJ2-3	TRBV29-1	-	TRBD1	TGCAGCGTTGTAGGACAGGGGGGAACAGATACGCAGTATTTT	CSVVGQGGTDTQYF
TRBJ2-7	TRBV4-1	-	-	TGCGCCAGCAGCCAAGAGCCCCCGGGAGCGGACTCCTACGAGCAGTACTTC	CASSQEPPGADSYEQYF
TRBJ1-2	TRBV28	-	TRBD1	TGTGCCAGCAGTCAGTCCCGACAGGGTAGAGGCTACACCTTC	CASSQSRQGRGYTF
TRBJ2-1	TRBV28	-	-	TGTGCCAGCAGTTTCAACTACAATGAGCAGTTCTTC	CASSFNYNEQFF
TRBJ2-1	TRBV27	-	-	TGTGCCAGCAGTTTATGGCTAGCTGGCAATGAGCAGTTCTTC	CASSLWLAGNEQFF
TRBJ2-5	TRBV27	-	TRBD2	TGTGCCAGCAGCCTAGCGGGAGTAGGGGAGACCCAGTACTTC	CASSLAGVGETQYF
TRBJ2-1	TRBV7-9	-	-	TGTGCCAGCAGCGTCGTAGCGCCGAGCTCCTACAATGAGCAGTTCTTC	CASSVVAPSSYNEQFF
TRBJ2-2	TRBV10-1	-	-	TGCGCCAGCAGTGAGGGTAGACGGGAGTCCGGGGAGCTGTTTTTT	CASSEGRRESGELFF
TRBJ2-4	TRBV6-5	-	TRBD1	TGTGCCAGCAGTTTCGACAGGGAAAACATTCAGTACTTC	CASSFDRENIQYF
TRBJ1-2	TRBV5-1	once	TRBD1	TGCGCCAGCAGCTTTGACAGGGGTGGAGGCTACACCTTC	CASSFDRGGGYTF
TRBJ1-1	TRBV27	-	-	TGTGCCAGCAGTTGGACGGGGGTTACTGAAGCTTTCTTT	CASSWTGVTEAFF
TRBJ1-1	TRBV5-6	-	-	TGTGCCAGCAGCTCCTACGGCACTGAAGCTTTCTTT	CASSSYGTEAFF
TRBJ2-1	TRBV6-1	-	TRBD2	TGTGCCAGCAGCGAGGGACTAGCGGACTTCAATGAGCAGTTCTTC	CASSEGLADFNEQFF
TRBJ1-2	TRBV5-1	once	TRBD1	TGCGCCAGCAGCGGCGACAGGGGAGGGATAGGGGGCTACACCTTC	CASSGDRGGIGGYTF
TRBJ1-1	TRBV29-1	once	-	TGCAGCGGGGCGATCATGAACACTGAAGCTTTCTTT	CSGAIMNTEAFF
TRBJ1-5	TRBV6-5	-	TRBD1	TGTGCCAGCAGTTTGGACAGGAGCAATCAGCCCCAGCATTTT	CASSLDRSNQPQHF
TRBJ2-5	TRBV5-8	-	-	TGTGCCAGCAGCCTCGGCAGGGCAGCAGTCCAAGAGACCCAGTACTTC	CASSLGRAAVQETQYF
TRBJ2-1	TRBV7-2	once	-	TGTGCCAGCAGCTTAGGACGGAGGAATGAGCAGTTCTTC	CASSLGRRNEQFF
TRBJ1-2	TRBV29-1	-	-	TGCAGCGTTGCCCCTGACACGCCCGGCTACACCTTC	CSVAPDTPGYTF
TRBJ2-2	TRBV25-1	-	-	TGTGCCAGCAGTGAATATTTGGCCAACGGGGAGCTGTTTTTT	CASSEYLANGELFF
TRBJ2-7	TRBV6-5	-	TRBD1	TGTGCCAGCAGTTATCAGGGACAGGGGACCTACGAGCAGTACTTC	CASSYQGQGTYEQYF
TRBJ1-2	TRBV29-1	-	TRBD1	TGCAGCGTTGAGGAGGGGGCGTATGGCTACACCTTC	CSVEEGAYGYTF
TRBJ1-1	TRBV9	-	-	TGTGCCAGCAGCGTCAGGTGGGGGGGAGGTGAAGCTTTCTTT	CASSVRWGGGEAFF
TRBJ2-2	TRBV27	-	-	TGTGCCAGCAGTTTAGGTTGGCTCACCGGGGAGCTGTTTTTT	CASSLGWLTGELFF
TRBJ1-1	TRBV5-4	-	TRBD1	TGTGCCAGCAGCCTTAATTTACAGGGGGAAACTGAAGCTTTCTTT	CASSLNLQGETEAFF
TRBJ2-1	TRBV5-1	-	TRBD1	TGCGCCAGCAACAGGGGGCAGGGCACTCATGAGCAGTTCTTC	CASNRGQGTHEQFF
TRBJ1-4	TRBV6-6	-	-	TGTGCCAGCAGTTACGGGGGGACTTCCGAAAAACTGTTTTTT	CASSYGGTSEKLFF
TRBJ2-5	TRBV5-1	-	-	TGCGCCAGCAGCTTGAGTCCGGAGGAGGCGGGCCAGTACTTC	CASSLSPEEAGQYF
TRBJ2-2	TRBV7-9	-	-	TGTGCCAGCAGCTTAGCGCTCAGGACCGGGGAGCTGTTTTTT	CASSLALRTGELFF
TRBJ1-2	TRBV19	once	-	TGTGCCAGTAGTTATCCCGCCTGGACAGTGTATGGCTACACCTTC	CASSYPAWTVYGYTF
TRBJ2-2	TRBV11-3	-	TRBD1	TGTGCCAGCAGCTTAGCGGCCGGGACAGGGGGGGACACCGGGGAGCTGTTTTTT	CASSLAAGTGGDTGELFF
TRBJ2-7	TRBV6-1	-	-	TGTGCCAGCATACGAACAGTTAGTTCCTCCTACGAGCAGTACTTC	CASIRTVSSSYEQYF
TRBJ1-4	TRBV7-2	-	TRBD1	TGTGCCAGCAGCCTAGGGACAGGCCTCTCGCAACTGTTTTTT	CASSLGTGLSQLFF